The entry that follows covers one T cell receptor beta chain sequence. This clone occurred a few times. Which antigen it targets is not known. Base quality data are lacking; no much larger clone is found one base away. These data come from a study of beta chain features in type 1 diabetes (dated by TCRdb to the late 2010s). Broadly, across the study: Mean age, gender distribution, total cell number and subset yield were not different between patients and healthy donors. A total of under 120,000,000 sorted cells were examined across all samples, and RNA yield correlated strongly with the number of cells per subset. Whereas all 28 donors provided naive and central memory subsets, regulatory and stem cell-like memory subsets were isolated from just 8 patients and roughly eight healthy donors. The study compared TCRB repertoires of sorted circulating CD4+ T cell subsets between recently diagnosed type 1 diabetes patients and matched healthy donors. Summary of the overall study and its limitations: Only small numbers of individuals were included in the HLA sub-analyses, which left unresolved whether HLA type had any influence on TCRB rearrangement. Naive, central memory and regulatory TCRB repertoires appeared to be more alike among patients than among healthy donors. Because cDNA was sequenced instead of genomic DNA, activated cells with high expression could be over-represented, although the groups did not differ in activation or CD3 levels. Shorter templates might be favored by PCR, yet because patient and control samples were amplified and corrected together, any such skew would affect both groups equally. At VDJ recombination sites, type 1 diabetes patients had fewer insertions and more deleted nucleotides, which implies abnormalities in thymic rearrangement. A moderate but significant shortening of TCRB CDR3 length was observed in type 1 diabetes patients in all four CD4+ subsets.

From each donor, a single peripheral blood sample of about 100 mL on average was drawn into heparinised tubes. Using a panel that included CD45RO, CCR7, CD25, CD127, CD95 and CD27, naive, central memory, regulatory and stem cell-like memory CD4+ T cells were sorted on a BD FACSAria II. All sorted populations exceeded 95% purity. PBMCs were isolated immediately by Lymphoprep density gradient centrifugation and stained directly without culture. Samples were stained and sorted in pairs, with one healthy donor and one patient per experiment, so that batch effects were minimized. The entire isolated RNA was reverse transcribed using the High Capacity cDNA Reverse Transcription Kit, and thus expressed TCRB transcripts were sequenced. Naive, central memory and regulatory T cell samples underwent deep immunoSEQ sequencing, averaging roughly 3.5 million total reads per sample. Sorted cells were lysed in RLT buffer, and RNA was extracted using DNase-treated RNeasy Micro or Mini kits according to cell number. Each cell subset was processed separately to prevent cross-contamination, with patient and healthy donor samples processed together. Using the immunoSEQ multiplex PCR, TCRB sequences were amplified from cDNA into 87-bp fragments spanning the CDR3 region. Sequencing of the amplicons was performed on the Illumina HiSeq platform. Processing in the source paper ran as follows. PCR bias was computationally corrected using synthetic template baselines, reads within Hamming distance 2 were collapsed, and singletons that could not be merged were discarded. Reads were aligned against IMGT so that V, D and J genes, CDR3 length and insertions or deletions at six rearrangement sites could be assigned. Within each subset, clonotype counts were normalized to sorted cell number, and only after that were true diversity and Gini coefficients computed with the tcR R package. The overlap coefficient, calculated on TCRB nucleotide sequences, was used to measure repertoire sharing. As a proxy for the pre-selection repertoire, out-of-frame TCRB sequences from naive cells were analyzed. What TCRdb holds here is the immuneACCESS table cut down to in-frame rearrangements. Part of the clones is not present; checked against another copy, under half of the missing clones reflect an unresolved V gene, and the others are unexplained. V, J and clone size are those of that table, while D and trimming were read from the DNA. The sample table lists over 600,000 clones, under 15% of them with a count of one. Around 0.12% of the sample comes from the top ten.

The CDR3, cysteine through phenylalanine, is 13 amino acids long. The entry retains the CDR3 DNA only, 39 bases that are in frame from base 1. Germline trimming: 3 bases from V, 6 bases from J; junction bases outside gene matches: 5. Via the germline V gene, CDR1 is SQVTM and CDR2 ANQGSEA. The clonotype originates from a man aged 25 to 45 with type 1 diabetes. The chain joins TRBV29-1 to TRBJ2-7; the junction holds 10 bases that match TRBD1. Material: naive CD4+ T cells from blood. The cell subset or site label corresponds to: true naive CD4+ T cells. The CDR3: CSVEQDRGREQYF. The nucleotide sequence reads TGCAGCGTTGAGCAAGACAGGGGGCGCGAGCAGTACTTC.